This T cell receptor beta chain was sequenced during a study of blood T cell repertoires in COVID-19. Clones were sequenced by immunoSEQ multiplex PCR, and TCRdb holds only the in-frame ones, with some missing. The data show tens of thousands of clones, roughly 75% seen once. The specimen was peripheral blood. This sequence originates from a woman in her forties or fifties with acute or convalescent COVID-19.

CDR3 in DNA: TGTGCCAGCAGCCCAGGGGTAGCTTGGAATGAGCAGTTCTTC. It is translated as CASSPGVAWNEQFF. This chain uses TRBV6-5 with TRBJ2-1; a possible D gene is TRBD1 (6 bases). The CDR3 is 14 residues long. From germline, CDR1 is MNHEY and CDR2 SVGAGI. The V gene lost 6 bases and the J gene lost 7 bases, with 16 bases spanning the gap.